One and the same sample provided the 5 T cell receptor beta chains below, sequenced in a study of cytomegalovirus exposure and HLA in healthy donors. The PCR ran on 60 Vbeta and 13 Jbeta primers. TCRdb keeps only in-frame clones here, not all; method: immunoSEQ multiplex PCR. This table holds some 110,000 clones, almost 80% found once. Input material: PBMCs. These TCRs come from a man in his 60s in good health and CMV-seropositive.

The rearrangement joins TRBV4-1 to TRBJ2-3; possibly TRBD2 for D (6 bases). CDR1 is MGHRA and CDR2 is YSYEKL in the germline V gene. V lost 5 bases and J lost 9, with 12 bases in between. The CDR3 is made up of 12 amino acids. The CDR3 reads CASSSPGGTQYF. DNA for the CDR3: TGCGCCAGCAGCTCCCCAGGAGGGACGCAGTATTTT.

This clone was recorded once. The chain employs TRBV19 and TRBJ2-1, with D tentatively TRBD1 (5 bases). Trimming removed 2 bases from V and 6 bases from J, with 14 bases in between. The CDR3 extends over 15 amino acids. CDR1 is LNHDA, CDR2 SQIVND, per germline (reference sequence). CDR3 nucleotides: TGTGCCAGTAGTATAATAGGGGATACCAGCAATGAGCAGTTCTTC. Its protein product is CASSIIGDTSNEQFF.

There are a few counts of this clone. The chain recombines TRBV28 with TRBJ2-7, with a tentative D call TRBD2 (5 bases). Trimming pared 2 bases from V and 5 bases from J, leaving 10 bases between. Germline V gene data show CDR1 as MDHEN and CDR2 as SYDVKM. CDR3 length equals 13 residues. CDR3 in DNA: TGTGCCAGCAGTTTAGGGTCCGGGGACGAGCAGTACTTC. This gives the protein CASSLGSGDEQYF.

On this clone: Additional DNA sequences in this sample encode the identical CDR3. The chain links TRBV28 to TRBJ1-2; D possibly corresponds to TRBD1 (6 bases). Germline V gene lookup returns CDR1 MDHEN and CDR2 SYDVKM. The CDR3 contains 12 residues. The V end lost 5 bases, the J end lost 11 bases, and 15 bases lay between the germline ends. In DNA, the CDR3 is TGTGCCAGCAGTCTAGGGGGTTTGGGTTACACCTTC. Its translation is CASSLGGLGYTF.

The chain has TRBV6-5 and TRBJ2-7; perhaps TRBD2 as D (5 bases). This CDR3 spans 11 amino acids. V was pared by 8 bases and J by 12 bases, with 17 bases between. CDR1 and CDR2 from the germline V gene are MNHEY and SVGAGI. The DNA for the CDR3 is TGTGCCAGCGGGAGTGGAGTAGGGTTGTACTTC. It yields the protein CASGSGVGLYF.